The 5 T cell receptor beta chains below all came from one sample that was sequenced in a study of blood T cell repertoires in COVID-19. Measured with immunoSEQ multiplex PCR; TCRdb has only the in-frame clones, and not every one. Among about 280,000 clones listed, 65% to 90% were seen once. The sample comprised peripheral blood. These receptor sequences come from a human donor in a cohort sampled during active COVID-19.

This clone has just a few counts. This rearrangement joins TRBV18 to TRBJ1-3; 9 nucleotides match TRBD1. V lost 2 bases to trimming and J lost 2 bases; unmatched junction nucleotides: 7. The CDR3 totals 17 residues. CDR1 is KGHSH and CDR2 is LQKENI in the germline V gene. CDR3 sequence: CASSPMGQGRAGNTIYF. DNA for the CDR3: TGTGCCAGCTCACCAATGGGACAGGGAAGGGCTGGAAACACCATATATTTT.

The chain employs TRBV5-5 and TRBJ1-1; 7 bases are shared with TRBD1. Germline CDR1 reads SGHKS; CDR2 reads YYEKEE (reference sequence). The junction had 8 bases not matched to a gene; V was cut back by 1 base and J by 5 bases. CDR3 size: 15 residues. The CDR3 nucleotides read TGTGCCAGCAGCTTGAGGACAGGTAAGACGACTGAAGCTTTCTTT. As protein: CASSLRTGKTTEAFF.

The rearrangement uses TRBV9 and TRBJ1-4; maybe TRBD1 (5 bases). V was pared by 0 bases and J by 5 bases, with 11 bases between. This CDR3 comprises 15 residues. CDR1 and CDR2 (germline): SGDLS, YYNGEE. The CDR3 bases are TGTGCCAGCAGCGTAGGGACAATGGGAAATGAAAAACTGTTTTTT. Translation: CASSVGTMGNEKLFF.

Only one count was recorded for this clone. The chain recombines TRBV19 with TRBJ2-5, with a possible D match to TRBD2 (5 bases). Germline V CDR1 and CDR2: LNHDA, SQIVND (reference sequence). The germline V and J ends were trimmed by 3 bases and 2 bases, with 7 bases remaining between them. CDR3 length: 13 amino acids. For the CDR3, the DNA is TGTGCCAGTAGTATCCCGGGACAAGAGACCCAGTACTTC. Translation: CASSIPGQETQYF.

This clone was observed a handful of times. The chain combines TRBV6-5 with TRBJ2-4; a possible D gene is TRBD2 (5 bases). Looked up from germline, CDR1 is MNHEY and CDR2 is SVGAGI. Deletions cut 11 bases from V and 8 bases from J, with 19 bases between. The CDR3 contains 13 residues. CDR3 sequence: CAAGKDRFDIQYF. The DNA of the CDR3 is TGTGCCGCCGGGAAGGATCGGTTCGACATTCAGTACTTC.